The rows below give T cell receptor beta chains drawn from one sample of a study of T cells in Graves' hyperthyroidism and ophthalmopathy. MiXCR was run by TCRdb on the multiplex PCR reads, yielding one entry per CDR3 protein. The sample records around 520,000 distinct CDR3 sequences, under 15% being singletons. The source material was blood. These receptors were collected from a woman under 30 with Graves' hyperthyroidism. Both conserved end residues are part of each CDR3. D genes are given only for firm matches. The size of a clone is reported for some rows only, either as once, few or many, or as a class for expanded clones.

J gene | V gene | D gene | clone size | CDR3 protein | CDR3 DNA
TRBJ2-1 | TRBV7-6 | - | many | CASSLEVGLNEQFF | TGTGCCAGCAGCTTAGAGGTCGGTCTCAATGAGCAGTTCTTC
TRBJ2-5 | TRBV30 | TRBD2 | many | CAWSSLAGAGAQYF | TGTGCCTGGAGTTCCCTAGCGGGGGCCGGGGCCCAGTACTTC
TRBJ1-5 | TRBV19 | - | many | CASRGLGQPQHF | TGTGCCAGTAGAGGACTCGGTCAGCCCCAGCATTTT
TRBJ1-1 | TRBV29-1 | - | few | CSVGWVVTRGSAEAFF | TGCAGCGTTGGGTGGGTTGTGACAAGGGGTAGCGCTGAAGCTTTCTTT
TRBJ2-1 | TRBV12-3/TRBV12-4 | TRBD2 | many | CASSHGTSDEQFF | TGTGCCAGCAGCCACGGGACTAGCGATGAGCAGTTCTTC
TRBJ1-5 | TRBV27 | - | many | CASSPLAGASNQPQHF | TGTGCCAGCAGTCCCCTGGCAGGGGCAAGCAATCAGCCCCAGCATTTT
TRBJ1-4 | TRBV19 | - | - | CARPGGGKLFF | TGTGCCAGACCCGGTGGCGGAAAACTGTTTTTT
TRBJ2-7 | TRBV27 | - | many | CASSPSTGRRGYEQYF | TGTGCCAGCAGTCCCTCAACAGGGCGTCGGGGATACGAGCAGTACTTC
TRBJ2-1 | TRBV19 | - | few | CATQLGGSLYNEQFF | TGTGCCACCCAACTTGGAGGCAGCCTCTACAATGAGCAGTTCTTC
TRBJ1-4 | TRBV24-1 | TRBD1 | few | CATDGQGGEKLFF | TGTGCCACCGACGGACAGGGGGGGGAAAAACTGTTTTTT
TRBJ2-5 | TRBV12-3/TRBV12-4 | - | many | CASSRTGTQYF | TGTGCCAGCAGTCGGACGGGGACCCAGTACTTC
TRBJ1-1 | TRBV11-2 | - | many | CASSLVGVGTEAFF | TGTGCCAGCAGCTTAGTGGGGGTTGGGACTGAAGCTTTCTTT
TRBJ2-3 | TRBV7-9 | TRBD2 | few | CASSFGLAETDAQYF | TGTGCCAGCAGCTTTGGACTAGCGGAGACAGATGCGCAGTATTTT
TRBJ2-5 | TRBV6-1 | TRBD2 | few | CASSLAGSRGETQYF | TGTGCCAGCAGCCTAGCGGGATCCCGGGGAGAGACCCAGTACTTC
TRBJ1-1 | TRBV9 | - | - | CASSPEGGLGEAFF | TGTGCCAGCAGCCCAGAGGGGGGGCTGGGCGAAGCTTTCTTT
TRBJ2-1 | TRBV2 | TRBD2 | many | CASSESSVSGEGSYNEQFF | TGTGCCAGCAGTGAAAGCTCGGTCTCGGGGGAGGGCTCCTACAATGAGCAGTTCTTC
TRBJ1-1 | TRBV3-1 | - | many | CASSHRESLEAFF | TGTGCCAGCAGCCACCGGGAGAGCCTTGAAGCTTTCTTT
TRBJ2-5 | TRBV18 | - | many | CASSPRGETQYF | TGTGCCAGCTCACCGCGGGGAGAGACCCAGTACTTC
TRBJ2-5 | TRBV19 | - | many | CASSIPGGKTQYF | TGTGCCAGTAGTATACCCGGCGGAAAGACCCAGTACTTC
TRBJ1-2 | TRBV27 | - | many | CASSLKGGPGKFGDGYTF | TGTGCCAGCAGTTTAAAGGGGGGACCGGGAAAGTTCGGGGATGGCTACACCTTC
TRBJ1-4 | TRBV2 | - | many | CASNRGKVGDEKLFF | TGTGCCAGCAACCGGGGTAAGGTGGGCGACGAAAAACTGTTTTTT
TRBJ2-1 | TRBV27 | TRBD2 | many | CASRDWGGSPYNEQFF | TGTGCCAGCAGAGACTGGGGCGGGAGCCCCTACAATGAGCAGTTCTTC
TRBJ2-3 | TRBV6-2/TRBV6-3 | - | - | CASIRDITDTQYF | TGTGCCAGCATAAGGGATATCACAGATACGCAGTATTTT
TRBJ2-4 | TRBV19 | - | - | CASSISGNIQYF | TGTGCCAGTAGTATATCGGGAAACATTCAGTACTTC
TRBJ2-7 | TRBV28 | TRBD1 | many | CASNVPGQGLEQYF | TGTGCCAGCAACGTCCCGGGACAGGGTCTCGAGCAGTACTTC
TRBJ2-2 | TRBV6-1 | - | few | CASTGWTHRVTGELFF | TGTGCCAGCACCGGGTGGACCCACAGGGTCACCGGGGAGCTGTTTTTT
TRBJ2-1 | TRBV10-3 | TRBD2 | - | CAISERGGRPAGSYNEQFF | TGTGCCATCAGTGAGCGGGGCGGGAGGCCCGCGGGCTCCTACAATGAGCAGTTCTTC
TRBJ1-5 | TRBV6-1 | TRBD1 | many | CASSQGQGGNQPQHF | TGTGCCAGCAGCCAAGGACAGGGCGGTAATCAGCCCCAGCATTTT
TRBJ1-1 | TRBV12-3/TRBV12-4 | TRBD1 | many | CASPDRGNTEAFF | TGTGCCAGCCCCGACAGGGGGAACACTGAAGCTTTCTTT
TRBJ1-1 | TRBV18 | TRBD1 | many | CASSQQGENTEAFF | TGTGCCAGCTCACAACAGGGGGAGAACACTGAAGCTTTCTTT
TRBJ2-7 | TRBV7-3 | TRBD2 | - | CASSPHGAGVNEQYF | TGTGCCAGCAGCCCACATGGGGCGGGAGTCAACGAGCAGTACTTC
TRBJ2-6 | TRBV12-3/TRBV12-4 | - | many | CASSFGANVLTF | TGTGCCAGCAGTTTTGGGGCCAACGTCCTGACTTTC
TRBJ1-1 | TRBV6-1 | TRBD1 | many | CASSSGQGNTEAFF | TGTGCCAGCAGCTCGGGACAGGGGAACACTGAAGCTTTCTTT
TRBJ2-3 | TRBV5-5 | TRBD2 | - | CASSLEVGRAKDTHYF | TGTGCCAGCAGCTTGGAGGTCGGGAGGGCCAAAGATACGCACTATTTT
TRBJ2-1 | TRBV27 | - | many | CASSWVSGTNEQFF | TGTGCCAGCAGTTGGGTGAGCGGGACAAATGAGCAGTTCTTC
TRBJ2-7 | TRBV6-5 | - | many | CASSYSFGGISYEQYF | TGTGCCAGCAGTTACTCGTTTGGGGGAATCTCCTACGAGCAGTACTTC
TRBJ2-5 | TRBV6-4 | TRBD1 | few | CASSPGGYQETQYF | TGTGCCAGCAGCCCAGGGGGTTACCAAGAGACCCAGTACTTC
TRBJ2-3 | TRBV30 | TRBD2 | many | CAWSVGASGQASTDTQYF | TGTGCCTGGAGTGTAGGTGCTAGCGGGCAAGCTAGCACAGATACGCAGTATTTT
TRBJ1-6 | TRBV7-3 | - | many | CASSLGGRSPLHF | TGTGCCAGCAGCTTAGGGGGGAGATCACCCCTCCACTTT
TRBJ2-5 | TRBV5-4 | - | many | CASRDEVKTQYF | TGTGCCAGCAGGGATGAGGTGAAGACCCAGTACTTC
TRBJ2-7 | TRBV20-1 | - | many | CSAQQQGSHEQYF | TGCAGTGCCCAACAACAGGGATCACACGAGCAGTACTTC
TRBJ1-5 | TRBV19 | - | few | CASTYFEGQPQHF | TGTGCCAGTACTTATTTTGAAGGTCAGCCCCAGCATTTT
TRBJ2-7 | TRBV6-1 | - | many | CASSRDTSYEQYF | TGTGCCAGCAGCCGGGACACCTCCTACGAGCAGTACTTC
TRBJ2-1 | TRBV20-1 | TRBD2 | few | CSAREPERGSSYNEQFF | TGCAGTGCTAGGGAGCCGGAGCGGGGTAGCTCCTACAATGAGCAGTTCTTC
TRBJ2-1 | TRBV5-1 | - | few | CASSFRAERVLSSYNEQFF | TGCGCCAGCAGCTTTCGAGCGGAGAGGGTCTTGAGCTCCTACAATGAGCAGTTCTTC
TRBJ1-1 | TRBV10-3 | - | many | CAIRPLGQNTEAFF | TGTGCCATCCGCCCCTTGGGACAGAACACTGAAGCTTTCTTT